Below are 28 T cell receptor beta chains sequenced from a single sample in a study of blood T cells in healthy people across ages. Alongside a J-beta primer mix, a sample-barcoded 5' primer served in a second PCR lasting about 7 to 12 cycles. In TCRdb, the 5' RACE reads were re-called with MiXCR into one record per CDR3 protein. The sample has approximately 830,000 distinct CDR3 sequences; approximately 65% are singletons. Sequencing input: blood. Receptor source: a man aged 25 to 45 in good health.

The chain carries TRBV2 and TRBJ2-3; D gene unclear. Germline V gene sequence: CDR1 SNHLY, CDR2 FYNNEI. The CDR3 has 13 amino acids. V gave up 5 bases and J gave up 6 bases, with 12 bases separating them. CDR3 coding DNA: TGTGCCAGCAGTCCAACCTCTGGGGATACGCAGTATTTT. The encoded protein is CASSPTSGDTQYF.

V is TRBV12-3 or TRBV12-4 and J is TRBJ1-1, with D maybe TRBD1 (5 bases). The V and J ends lost 7 bases and 0 bases respectively, with 9 bases between them. The length of the CDR3 is 13 residues. CDR3 bases: TGTGCCAGCATCCTGGACATGAACACTGAAGCTTTCTTT. This sequence encodes CASILDMNTEAFF.

V gene TRBV4-3 combines with J gene TRBJ1-2; 9 nucleotides agree with TRBD1. V was clipped by 2 bases and J by 6 bases; unmatched bases: 7. Germline CDR1 and CDR2: LGHNA and YSLEER. This CDR3 is 15 amino acids long. The DNA of the CDR3 is TGCGCCAGCAGCCAAATCGAATGGACAGGGGATGGCTACACCTTC. Its translation is CASSQIEWTGDGYTF.

Of note for this clonotype: The DNA is left out, because the CDR3 cannot be placed on it with certainty; the CDR3 is given as TCRdb lists it. The rearrangement joins TRBV18 to TRBJ2-7; the table assigns TRBD2, which was not confirmed against the DNA. The length of the CDR3 is 19 amino acids, counting both ends. The germline V gene has CDR1 KGHSH and CDR2 LQKENI. CDR3 region: CASSPAGLSGQRSKNIQYF.

CDR3 in DNA: TGCGCCAGCAGCCAAAGTGCACACAGGACGAAGGACATTCAGTACTTC. Encoded protein: CASSQSAHRTKDIQYF. The chain combines TRBV4-3 with TRBJ2-4; a possible D gene is TRBD1 (5 bases). V was shortened by 2 bases and J by 8 bases, with 19 bases between the two germline ends. CDR1 and CDR2 (germline): LGHNA, YSLEER. The CDR3 loop spans 16 amino acids.

The rearrangement uses TRBV29-1 and TRBJ2-1, with D perhaps assigned TRBD1 or TRBD2 (7 bases each). This CDR3 has 15 amino acids. Germline CDR1 reads SQVTM; CDR2 reads ANQGSEA. V shed 7 bases and J shed 5 bases, with 21 bases lying between them. The CDR3 DNA reads TGCAGCGCCTTAAAGCGGGACAGCCAACACAATGAGCAGTTCTTC. This translates into CSALKRDSQHNEQFF.

The V and J genes are TRBV7-2 and TRBJ2-1; 9 bases fit TRBD1. The CDR3 loop spans 14 amino acids. The germline gives CDR1 SGHTA, CDR2 FQGNSA. J was trimmed by 9 bases and V by 5 bases; bases with no gene match: 8. As DNA, the CDR3 is TGTGCCAGCAGCCCCGGGACAGGGAGGAGTGAGCAGTTCTTC. Residues: CASSPGTGRSEQFF.

The V call is TRBV6-1, the J call TRBJ2-7, with D perhaps matching TRBD1 (6 bases). Matching the DNA end better, TRBJ2-5 makes the J call doubtful. This CDR3 is built from 15 residues. Germline lookup yields CDR1 MNHNS and CDR2 SASEGT. This CDR3 reads CASSVGQGRGETQYF. The CDR3 DNA sequence: TGTGCCAGCAGTGTGGGGCAGGGGAGAGGAGAGACCCAGTACTTC.

The chain recombines TRBV3-1 with TRBJ1-4; D gene uncertain. There are 14 residues in the CDR3. V was pared by 4 bases and J by 8 bases, with 14 bases between. Germline CDR1 is LGHDT and CDR2 is YNNKEL (reference sequence). The CDR3, as DNA: TGTGCCAGCAGCCGAGAAGAATTCGGGGAAAAACTGTTTTTT. Residues: CASSREEFGEKLFF.

This sequence joins TRBV7-9 and TRBJ1-1, with a possible D match to TRBD1 (6 bases). V was pared by 0 bases and J by 11 bases, with 10 bases between. The CDR3 spans 12 residues. The germline gives CDR1 SEHNR, CDR2 FQNEAQ (reference sequence). The chain's CDR3 is CASSLADRWAFF. The CDR3 DNA follows: TGTGCCAGCAGCTTAGCCGACAGGTGGGCTTTCTTT.

The J gene is TRBJ2-1, the V gene TRBV20-1; 7 nucleotides agree with TRBD2. Germline V lookup: CDR1 DFQATT, CDR2 SNEGSKA (reference sequence). This CDR3 is 16 amino acids long. V trimming: 3 bases; J trimming: 3 bases; junction bases outside the gene matches: 11. CDR3 DNA: TGCAGTGCTAGGGGACTGGGAGCGGGGTACTACAATGAGCAGTTCTTC. Amino acid sequence: CSARGLGAGYYNEQFF.

The J gene is TRBJ2-7, the V gene TRBV25-1; 7 nucleotides align to TRBD2. The end of the DNA aligns better with TRBJ2-5, so the J call may be wrong. This CDR3 comprises 15 residues. Germline values: CDR1 MGHDK, CDR2 SYGVNS. The CDR3 region is CASSGPGEGRETQYF. CDR3 in DNA: TGTGCCAGCAGTGGCCCCGGGGAGGGTAGAGAGACCCAGTACTTC.

This sequence joins TRBV9 and TRBJ2-3; 9 nucleotides agree with TRBD2. Trimming cost V 3 bases and J 2 bases; bases outside gene matches: 4. The CDR3 extends over 15 amino acids. Germline V gene lookup returns CDR1 SGDLS and CDR2 YYNGEE. The CDR3 DNA sequence: TGTGCCAGCAGCGAAAGCGGGGGGACCACAGATACGCAGTATTTT. Its translation: CASSESGGTTDTQYF.

This rearrangement joins TRBV2 to TRBJ2-4; D possibly corresponds to TRBD2 (5 bases). The DNA matches TRBJ2-7 better at its end, which makes the J call doubtful. CDR3 length: 14 residues. Germline V gene sequence: CDR1 SNHLY, CDR2 FYNNEI. The CDR3 coding sequence is TGTGCCAGCACCAAGGAGGACTTGGCCTACGAGCAGTACTTC. Amino acids: CASTKEDLAYEQYF.

The V gene is TRBV7-2, the J gene TRBJ2-7, with 9 bases aligning to TRBD2. This CDR3 has 14 amino acids. J gave up 2 bases and V 6 bases, and 5 bases lay outside the gene matches. Germline loops: CDR1 SGHTA, CDR2 FQGNSA. The CDR3 is CASRWAGGTYEQYF. CDR3 DNA sequence: TGTGCCAGCAGATGGGCGGGGGGGACCTACGAGCAGTACTTC. Drawing the rest from reference TRBV7-2 and TRBJ2-7, the complete variable domain is GAGVSQSPSNKVTEKGKDVELRCDPISGHTALYWYRQSLGQGLEFLIYFQGNSAPDKSGLPSDRFSAERTGGSVSTLTIQRTQQEDSAVYLCASRWAGGTYEQYFGPGTRLTVT.

The V and J genes are TRBV12-3 or TRBV12-4 and TRBJ2-3; D ambiguous. The length of the CDR3 is 13 residues. V gave up 3 bases and J gave up 2 bases, with 6 bases separating them. The CDR3 spells CASSLEYTDTQYF. In nucleotides, the CDR3 is TGTGCCAGCAGTTTGGAGTACACAGATACGCAGTATTTT.

This chain joins TRBV20-1 and TRBJ2-5; D tentatively fits TRBD1 or TRBD2 (6 bases each). Germline V gene data show CDR1 as DFQATT and CDR2 as SNEGSKA (reference sequence). With 0 bases removed from V and 5 bases from J, the gap between germline ends came to 13 bases. The CDR3 is made up of 14 amino acids. CDR3 amino acids: CSARDLQGRETQYF. The CDR3 nucleotides read TGCAGTGCTAGAGATCTCCAGGGGAGGGAGACCCAGTACTTC.

This clonotype was found a few times. J is TRBJ2-5 and V is TRBV6-5, with TRBD1 matching over 7 bases. V trimming: 0 bases; J trimming: 1 base; junction bases outside the gene matches: 11. This CDR3 is built from 18 residues. Germline CDR1 reads MNHEY; CDR2 reads SVGAGI. The CDR3 spells CASSYSIVPTGIQETQYF. For the CDR3, the DNA is TGTGCCAGCAGTTACTCGATTGTTCCGACAGGGATCCAAGAGACCCAGTACTTC.

This clonotype was detected only once. The chain recombines TRBV3-1 with TRBJ2-5; D is uncertain. The germline CDR1 and CDR2 sequences are LGHDT and YNNKEL (reference sequence). The CDR3 runs 17 residues. The V end was cut by 3 bases, the J end by 0 bases, with 17 bases between. CDR3: CASSQRWTPPNQETQYF. CDR3 in DNA: TGTGCCAGCAGCCAGAGGTGGACCCCTCCGAACCAAGAGACCCAGTACTTC.

This clonotype was observed a single time. The V gene is TRBV27, the J gene TRBJ2-4; 7 positions match TRBD1. The J call could be wrong; TRBJ2-5 is a better fit for the DNA end. Germline CDR1 MNHEY, CDR2 SMNVEV (reference sequence). This CDR3 is 15 amino acids long. The chain's CDR3 is CASSVATGARETQYF. The CDR3 DNA reads as TGTGCCAGCAGCGTCGCAACAGGGGCTAGAGAGACCCAGTACTTC.

J is TRBJ2-1 and V is TRBV10-3; 7 nucleotides line up with TRBD1. The V gene's germline CDR1 is ENHRY and CDR2 SYGVKD. Losses at the gene ends were 6 bases for V and 8 bases for J; bases not matched to a gene: 7. The CDR3 totals 13 residues. In nucleotides, the CDR3 is TGTGCCATCAGGAGACAGGGTGGCGATGAGCAGTTCTTC. Translation: CAIRRQGGDEQFF.

This clonotype was seen a handful of times. V usage is TRBV6-5 and J usage is TRBJ1-4, with D unclear. Germline CDR1 and CDR2: MNHEY and SVGAGI. V was trimmed by 6 bases and J by 6 bases, leaving 14 bases between them. CDR3 length equals 14 residues. The CDR3 loop is CASSQHSVYEKLFF. Written as DNA, the CDR3 is TGTGCCAGCAGCCAACACTCGGTCTATGAAAAACTGTTTTTT.

This clonotype was recorded at least ten times. This chain connects TRBV29-1 to TRBJ2-1; 8 nucleotides agree with TRBD2. The V and J ends lost 3 bases and 1 base, in that order; junction bases with no gene match: 2. Per germline, CDR1 SQVTM and CDR2 ANQGSEA. This CDR3 has 14 amino acids. The CDR3 loop is CSVDGLASYNEQFF. The CDR3 nucleotides read TGCAGCGTTGATGGACTAGCTTCCTACAATGAGCAGTTCTTC.

J is TRBJ2-7 and V is TRBV6-6; 12 nucleotides line up with TRBD2. The CDR3 covers 16 residues. Germline loops: CDR1 MNHNY, CDR2 SVGAGI (reference sequence). V gave up 6 bases and J gave up 1 base; unmatched junction bases: 7. In DNA, the CDR3 is TGTGCCAGCAGCACCTCTAGCGGGGGGGGATCCTACGAGCAGTACTTC. Translated: CASSTSSGGGSYEQYF.

A single count supports this clonotype. The DNA for the CDR3 is TGTGCCAGCAGCCAAGACCGAGATGTAGACCCTTCTAACTATGGCTACACCTTC. Protein sequence: CASSQDRDVDPSNYGYTF. This chain connects TRBV4-2 to TRBJ1-2; D unclear. The V end was cut by 0 bases, the J end by 0 bases, with 17 bases between. CDR1 is LGHNA and CDR2 is YNFKEQ in the germline V gene. The CDR3 is 18 residues long.

This clonotype was seen more than once but under ten times. The chain employs TRBV13 and TRBJ1-4; no firm D call. Trimming removed 5 bases at V and 12 bases at J, with 13 bases between. CDR1 is PRHDT, CDR2 FYEKMQ, per germline (reference sequence). The CDR3 sequence is 12 residues long. The CDR3 DNA sequence: TGTGCCAGCAGCCTCCGTCGAGGAGAACTGTTTTTT. Amino acids: CASSLRRGELFF.

This clonotype appeared a few times. A much larger clone sits a single nucleotide away, making a read error possible. The chain combines TRBV2 with TRBJ2-5, with a weak D call TRBD2 (6 bases). V gave up 5 bases and J gave up 5 bases, with 15 bases separating them. CDR1 and CDR2 from the germline V gene are SNHLY and FYNNEI. CDR3 size: 14 residues. CDR3 residues: CASSNQGTPETQYF. The CDR3 DNA reads TGTGCCAGCAGTAATCAAGGGACTCCGGAGACCCAGTACTTC.

This chain links TRBV21-1 with TRBJ1-2. TRBV21-1 is annotated as a pseudogene. This CDR3 is 16 amino acids long. CDR3 residues: CASSNVGLTANYGYTF. CDR3 coding DNA: TGTGCCAGCAGCAACGTAGGCTTAACCGCTAACTATGGCTACACCTTC.